One T cell receptor (beta chain) is described in this entry. The antigen it binds to is not known. No quality values exist for individual bases; no much larger clone is one base distant. The immunoSEQ Assay, a bias-controlled multiplex PCR, was used to amplify TCRbeta CDR3 regions from genomic DNA. On the study's bioinformatics: The number of nucleated cells in each sample was estimated by amplification of reference gene primers within the assay. To quantify the absolute abundance of each unique TCRbeta CDR3 rearrangement, sequence reads were collapsed and filtered. For each sample, productive Simpson clonality was calculated as the square root of Simpson's diversity index over productive rearrangements. Held by TCRdb, this immuneACCESS table contains in-frame sequences only and omits some clones. Under half of the omission traces to an unresolved V gene where checked; the cause of the rest is unknown. D and trimming come from the DNA, and the V and J calls and clone size come from that table. A total of approximately 200,000 clones appear in this sample, around 89% of them only once. The ten largest clones represent roughly 3.7% of the sample.

This sample is part of a study of blood T cell repertoires in COVID-19 (dated by TCRdb to 2018 to 2020). The study in broad terms: Samples from collaborators originated in the United States, Italy and Spain and spanned both the acute and convalescent phases of COVID-19. The prospective study material was composed of cDNA or gDNA derived from T cells, B-cell-depleted T cells, or PBMCs. Deeply sampled blood TCRbeta repertoires from subjects exposed to, actively infected with, or recovered from COVID-19 were included in the dataset. A freely available public database, intended as a resource for researchers studying the immune response to SARS-CoV-2, is where the repertoires were released. The samples were drawn from two sources: the first 160 participants of the ongoing ImmuneRACE study, and approximately 1,300 subjects contributed by 6 global collaborators. Sample metadata almost always included a de-identified subject ID, COVID-19 status, age in years and sex. Where available, HLA class I and class II types were taken from metadata supplied by the sample provider and were not determined by assay-based typing. The paper as a whole reports these results and caveats: How much clinical and demographic metadata was included differed by source and by participant, and the metadata was provided uncurated.

From cysteine to phenylalanine, the CDR3 is 14 amino acids long. This entry keeps only the CDR3 DNA: 42 bases, framed from base 1. The trim is 6 bases for V and 6 bases for J, with a gap of 20 bases between the germline ends. CDR1 is given as SQVTM and CDR2 as ANQGSEA, both from the germline V gene. Whole blood was collected in K2EDTA tubes by collaborating institutions according to the institutions' own protocols. For TCRbeta analysis, collaborators shipped samples as frozen whole blood, isolated PBMCs, or DNA extracted from either of those sample types. The sample was peripheral blood. The origin of this receptor is a woman aged 30 to 39 with acute or convalescent COVID-19. This chain joins TRBV29-1 to TRBJ1-2, with no reliable assignment of the D segment. The DNA sequence is as follows: TGCAGCGTGAACCGGGCCCCCCGGGATGATGGCTACACCTTC. Its amino acids are CSVNRAPRDDGYTF.